This record looks at one T cell receptor (beta chain) sequence and its context. Its matching antigen is unknown. This specimen comes from a study of glioma-infiltrating T cells. V dropped 3 bases and J dropped 12; count of bases not matched to a gene: 15. CDR3 length equals 15 residues. Germline V gene sequence: CDR1 MDHEN, CDR2 SYDVKM. Study-wide findings and caveats: CDR3 overlap between tissue and blood was very small. Tissue-blood divergence was below expectation in non-neoplastic patients, above in gliomas.

Amplification of TCR alpha and beta CDR3 regions from RNA used iRepertoire nested multiplex PCR. Tissue mRNA or PBMC total RNA, roughly 85-450 ng, went into one-step reverse transcription and amplification. One entry per CDR3 protein results from TCRdb running MiXCR on the multiplex PCR reads. The data hold more than 100,000 distinct CDR3 sequences, with about 30% observed a single time. The specimen sequenced was glioma tissue, nonneoplastic brain tissue, or PBMCs (not recorded which). The receptor was derived from a human donor with low-grade glioma or glioblastoma, undergoing nonglioma brain surgery, or in good health (not recorded which). The V gene is TRBV28, the J gene TRBJ1-1, with TRBD1 matching 8 bases. CDR3 nucleotide sequence: TGTGCCAGCAGTTTTGGTTTCCAGGGGGCAGGGCGAACTTTCTTT. Translation: CASSFGFQGAGRTFF.